This TCR beta chain was retrieved from a study of control samples from healthy donors and cancer patients. The assay was immunoSEQ multiplex PCR, and TCRdb's table has in-frame clones only and misses some. The sample lists 170,000 or so clones; about 94% were seen once. This CDR3 is 12 amino acids long. Trimming took 0 bases from V and 8 from J, leaving 5 bases between them. Germline assignment: CDR1 SGDLS and CDR2 YYNGEE. This chain links TRBV9 with TRBJ1-4; the D is unclear. The origin of this receptor is a middle-aged woman in good health. The specimen was blood. DNA of the CDR3: TGTGCCAGCAGCGTAGCAGGAGAAAAACTGTTTTTT. It codes for CASSVAGEKLFF.